Sequencing of this T cell receptor (beta chain) was carried out in a study of CXCR3-negative and CXCR3-positive naive CD8 T cells. Overall study context: The libraries yielded about 135 million TRB reads, about 1.5 +/- 0.3 million each. Study-wide findings and caveats: In naive cells, CXCR3-negative and CXCR3-positive subsets had similar TRBV-TRBJ usage; memory cells differed. Naive cells with CXCR3 showed TRB CDR3s that were more hydrophobic than those in CXCR3-negative naive cells.

About this clonotype itself: Its antigen is still unknown.

From germline, CDR1 is SGDLS and CDR2 YYNGEE. This CDR3 contains 16 residues. CD45RO-CCR7+CD27+CD95- defined naive CD8+ T cells. The TRB libraries of cDNA were built by UMI-labeled 5' RACE. Reprocessing the 5' RACE reads, TCRdb reports a single entry for every CDR3 protein and omits DNA. Across about 24,000 distinct CDR3 sequences, the top ten clones capture roughly 3.9% of the sample. V is TRBV9 and J is TRBJ1-3; checking the TCRdb D call of TRBD1 is not possible without DNA. The receptor's source is a human donor in good health. Some clones in this sample may be carry-over from other donors' samples. Source material: naive CXCR3- CD8+ T cells from blood. The sample's subset: CD45RO-CCR7+CD27+CD95- naive CD8+ T cells lacking CXCR3 (TNR3-). CDR3 sequence reads: CASSSSTGLSGNTIYF.